Listed below are T cell receptor beta chains from one sample, sequenced in a study of response to subunit inactivated influenza vaccine. TCRdb called the RT-PCR reads again in MiXCR, with one record for every CDR3 protein. The data contain some 550,000 distinct CDR3 sequences, under 25% of them seen just once; the ten biggest clones take up about 2.8%. This sample also belongs to another study, concerning T cells expressing NK-cell markers.

Sequenced here: CD4+ T cells sorted from PBMCs, sampled roughly 12 days after vaccination. The receptors shown here come from a man between 50 and 59 years old who received an inactivated influenza vaccine. The CDR3 runs from the conserved cysteine through the conserved F or W. Fields, in order: clone size, V gene, J gene, CDR3 protein. Only some rows state a clone size, as once, few, many or a class for expanded clones.

.	TRBV28	TRBJ1-5	CASTLGTREGPQHF
few	TRBV18	TRBJ2-5	CASSPPNSQETQYF
.	TRBV7-2	TRBJ1-5	CASSLAASRNQPQHF
few	TRBV4-3	TRBJ2-1	CASSHHRDPSYNEQFF
.	TRBV12-3/TRBV12-4	TRBJ1-1	CASSPPWKGNTEAFF
.	TRBV5-8	TRBJ2-1	CASSSLGLRSEQFF
.	TRBV5-1	TRBJ1-1	CASSLGFGGPEAFF
many	TRBV30	TRBJ2-4	CAWSVRGTNIQYF
.	TRBV11-2	TRBJ2-7	CASSSTTSGRTQYF
.	TRBV11-3	TRBJ2-1	CASSPLPGLAGYNEQFF
few	TRBV7-9	TRBJ2-1	CASSFYYSGGADEQFF
.	TRBV20-1	TRBJ2-5	CSASGYGSGDAQETQYF
.	TRBV4-3	TRBJ1-1	CASSQPGMTEAFF
.	TRBV24-1	TRBJ2-5	CATSDGGQGTSEETQYF
few	TRBV7-3	TRBJ2-3	CASSPSFATDTQYF
few	TRBV7-6	TRBJ2-7	CASSLMQTYEQYF
few	TRBV20-1	TRBJ2-4	CSARFRAKNIQYF
.	TRBV25-1	TRBJ2-5	CASSPTLGAETQYF
many	TRBV9	TRBJ2-7	CASSVVASGSNGEQYF
.	TRBV13	TRBJ1-2	CASTFARDRVHYGYTF
.	TRBV29-1	TRBJ2-4	CSVEETASAKNIQYF
few	TRBV11-1	TRBJ1-5	CASSPPVGHPNSNQPQHF
.	TRBV4-2	TRBJ2-7	CASSQVDSREQYF
.	TRBV12-3/TRBV12-4	TRBJ2-5	CASSGNHRVQETQYF
once	TRBV10-3	TRBJ1-2	CAIPGRGERGYTF
.	TRBV7-3	TRBJ2-1	CASSLTPDNEQFF
.	TRBV20-1	TRBJ1-3	CSAFGGVSSGNTIYF
few	TRBV20-1	TRBJ2-7	CSARALASGGWEQYF
few	TRBV12-3/TRBV12-4	TRBJ2-6	CASSPRGAGANVLTF
many	TRBV20-1	TRBJ2-7	CSATDGTYEQYF
.	TRBV6-2/TRBV6-3	TRBJ1-1	CASLGQANSWTEAFF
.	TRBV20-1	TRBJ2-3	CSARATGDPQYF
.	TRBV4-3	TRBJ2-7	CASSQDLGEGQYF
.	TRBV5-1	TRBJ2-7	CASSLVGQAGEQYF
.	TRBV3-1	TRBJ1-2	CASSHSDRGGYGYTF
.	TRBV29-1	TRBJ2-7	CSVEAPLAGQGAYEQYF
.	TRBV7-4	TRBJ2-1	CASSSHEVTSGSYNEQFF
few	TRBV4-1	TRBJ2-1	CASSPRPGGLEDEQFF
many	TRBV5-1	TRBJ2-1	CASSLGPGLDNEQFF
few	TRBV20-1	TRBJ1-5	CSASGTGIQPQHF
many	TRBV12-3/TRBV12-4	TRBJ2-7	CASTQAGTRSEQYF
.	TRBV15	TRBJ2-1	CATMARQGSNEQFF
.	TRBV7-9	TRBJ1-1	CASSLSNQNTEAFF
.	TRBV20-1	TRBJ1-1	CSAPPGRLNTEAFF
few	TRBV24-1	TRBJ2-1	CATSVYIAGGHNEQFF
few	TRBV7-2	TRBJ2-7	CASSYSGMTYEQYF
.	TRBV5-6	TRBJ1-2	CASSPGERVGGYTF